One and the same sample provided the 9 T cell receptor beta chains below, sequenced in a study of cytomegalovirus exposure and HLA in healthy donors. Sequenced by immunoSEQ multiplex PCR; TCRdb stores in-frame clones only, minus some. The data show 130,000 to 150,000 clones, 80% to 90% seen once. The material sequenced was PBMCs. The receptors originated from a woman in her late teens or twenties in good health and CMV-seropositive.

This chain joins TRBV5-1 and TRBJ2-2; D is possibly TRBD2 (6 bases). The germline V gene has CDR1 SGHRS and CDR2 YFSETQ. V was shortened by 5 bases and J by 7 bases, with 27 bases between the two germline ends. The CDR3 sequence is 18 residues long. The CDR3 sequence: CASSSVTGSGDFGGELFF. The CDR3 nucleotides are TGCGCCAGCAGTTCTGTTACTGGGTCGGGAGACTTCGGCGGGGAGCTGTTTTTT.

The rearrangement joins TRBV5-8 to TRBJ2-1, with TRBD2 matching over 7 bases. The junction had 11 bases not matched to a gene; V was cut back by 3 bases and J by 2 bases. Germline V gene lookup returns CDR1 SGHTS and CDR2 YDEGEE. This CDR3 has 17 residues. CDR3 in DNA: TGTGCCAGCAGCTCCACTTCTAGCGGTGGTACCTACAATGAGCAGTTCTTC. It is translated as CASSSTSSGGTYNEQFF.

CDR3 sequence: CASSPKGQGLNTEAFF. The CDR3 region has the DNA TGTGCCAGCAGCCCTAAGGGACAGGGGCTGAACACTGAAGCTTTCTTT. The rearrangement uses TRBV11-2 and TRBJ1-1; 10 positions match TRBD1. V trimming: 5 bases; J trimming: 0 bases; junction bases outside the gene matches: 6. CDR3 length: 16 amino acids. The germline CDR1 and CDR2 sequences are SGHAT and FQNNGV.

This chain joins TRBV5-6 and TRBJ2-1; 9 bases map to TRBD1. Germline-derived CDR1 and CDR2 are SGHDT and YYEEEE. After removal of 4 bases from V and 4 bases from J, the junction contained 9 bases not matched to a gene. This CDR3 has 16 residues. The CDR3 DNA follows: TGTGCCAGCAGCCCAGGGGACAGGGTAGTTTACAATGAGCAGTTCTTC. Translation: CASSPGDRVVYNEQFF.

The rearrangement links TRBV7-6 to TRBJ1-4; 7 bases line up with TRBD1. From germline, CDR1 is SGHVS and CDR2 FNYEAQ. The CDR3 runs to 17 residues. V trimming: 3 bases; J trimming: 5 bases; junction bases outside the gene matches: 12. DNA of the CDR3: TGTGCCAGCAGCTTCGGACAGGTTCGAGGGATAAATGAAAAACTGTTTTTT. Translating gives CASSFGQVRGINEKLFF.

The chain recombines TRBV29-1 with TRBJ2-1, with D possibly matching TRBD1 (6 bases). The germline V gene has CDR1 SQVTM and CDR2 ANQGSEA. The CDR3 has 14 residues. V lost 0 bases, J lost 8 bases, and 14 bases lay in between. The CDR3 region has the DNA TGCAGCGTTGAAGATGGTTGGGCAGGGGATGAGCAGTTCTTC. Residues: CSVEDGWAGDEQFF.

The rearrangement joins TRBV11-2 to TRBJ2-7, with 7 bases lining up with TRBD2. Germline CDR1 SGHAT, CDR2 FQNNGV. Trimming took 4 bases from V and 2 from J; bases not matched to a gene: 5. CDR3 length: 14 residues. The CDR3 region has the DNA TGTGCCAGCAGCTATAGCGGGCCCGCCTACGAGCAGTACTTC. Its translation: CASSYSGPAYEQYF.

The gene calls are TRBV5-1 and TRBJ1-3; TRBD1 matches at 7 bases. Germline V gene sequence: CDR1 SGHRS, CDR2 YFSETQ. The CDR3 is made up of 17 amino acids. The trim removed 4 bases at V and 0 bases at J, leaving 10 bases unmatched. The CDR3 loop is CASSPGTAIYSGNTIYF. As DNA, the CDR3 is TGCGCCAGCAGCCCCGGGACAGCGATTTACTCTGGAAACACCATATATTTT. Drawing the rest from reference TRBV5-1 and TRBJ1-3, the complete variable domain is KAGVTQTPRYLIKTRGQQVTLSCSPISGHRSVSWYQQTPGQGLQFLFEYFSETQRNKGNFPGRFSGRQFSNSRSEMNVSTLELGDSALYLCASSPGTAIYSGNTIYFGEGSWLTVV.

CDR3 sequence reads: CASSLGHRETQYF. The CDR3 DNA is TGTGCCAGCAGCCTAGGACACAGAGAGACCCAGTACTTC. The genes are TRBV7-8 and TRBJ2-5; possibly TRBD1 for D (5 bases). V lost 5 bases and J 4 bases, leaving 11 bases between the germline ends. Germline V gene lookup returns CDR1 SGHVS and CDR2 FQNEAQ. This CDR3 contains 13 residues.